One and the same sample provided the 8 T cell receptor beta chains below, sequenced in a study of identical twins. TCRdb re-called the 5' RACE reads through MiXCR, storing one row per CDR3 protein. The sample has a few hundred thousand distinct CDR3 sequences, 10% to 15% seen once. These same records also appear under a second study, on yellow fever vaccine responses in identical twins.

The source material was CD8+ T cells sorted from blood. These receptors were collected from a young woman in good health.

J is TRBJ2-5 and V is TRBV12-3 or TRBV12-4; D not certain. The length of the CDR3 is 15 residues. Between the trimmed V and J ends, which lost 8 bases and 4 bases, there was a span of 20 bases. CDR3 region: CASLSSGRRVETQYF. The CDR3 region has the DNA TGTGCCAGCCTGAGTTCAGGTCGACGAGTAGAGACCCAGTACTTC.

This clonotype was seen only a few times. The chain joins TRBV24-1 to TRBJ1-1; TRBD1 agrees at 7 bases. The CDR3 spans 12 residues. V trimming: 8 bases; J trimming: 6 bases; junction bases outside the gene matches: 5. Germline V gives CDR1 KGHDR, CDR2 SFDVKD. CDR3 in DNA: TGTGCCACCAAAGGGACAGAGCCTGAAGCTTTCTTT. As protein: CATKGTEPEAFF.

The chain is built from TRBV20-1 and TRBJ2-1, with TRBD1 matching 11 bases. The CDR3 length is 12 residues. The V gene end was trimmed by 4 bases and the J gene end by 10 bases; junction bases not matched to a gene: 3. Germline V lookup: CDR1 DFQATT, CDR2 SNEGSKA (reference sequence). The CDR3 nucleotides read TGCAGTGCTACCGGGACAGGGGGAGAGCAGTTCTTC. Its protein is CSATGTGGEQFF.

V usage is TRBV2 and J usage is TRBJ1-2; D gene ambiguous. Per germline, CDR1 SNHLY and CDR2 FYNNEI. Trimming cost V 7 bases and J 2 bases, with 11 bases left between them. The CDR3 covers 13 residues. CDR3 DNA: TGTGCCAGCATCGAAGGCCTAAACTATGGCTACACCTTC. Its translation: CASIEGLNYGYTF.

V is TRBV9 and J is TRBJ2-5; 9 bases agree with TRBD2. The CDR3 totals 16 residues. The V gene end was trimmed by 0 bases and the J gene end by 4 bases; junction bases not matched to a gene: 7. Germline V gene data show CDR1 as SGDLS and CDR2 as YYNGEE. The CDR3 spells CASSVGVAGEGETQYF. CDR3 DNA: TGTGCCAGCAGCGTAGGGGTAGCGGGAGAGGGAGAGACCCAGTACTTC.

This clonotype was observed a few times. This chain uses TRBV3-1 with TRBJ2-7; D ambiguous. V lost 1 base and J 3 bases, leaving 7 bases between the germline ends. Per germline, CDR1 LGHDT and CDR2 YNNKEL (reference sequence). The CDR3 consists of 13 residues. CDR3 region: CASSQGHNYEQYV. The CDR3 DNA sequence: TGTGCCAGCAGCCAAGGCCACAACTACGAGCAGTACGTC.

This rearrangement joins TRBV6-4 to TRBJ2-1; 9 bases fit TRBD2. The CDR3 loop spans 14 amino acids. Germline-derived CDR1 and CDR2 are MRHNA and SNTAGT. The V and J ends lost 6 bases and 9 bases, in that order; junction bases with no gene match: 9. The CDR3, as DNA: TGTGCCAGCAGCGACAATAGCGGGGGTAGTGAGCAGTTCTTC. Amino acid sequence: CASSDNSGGSEQFF.

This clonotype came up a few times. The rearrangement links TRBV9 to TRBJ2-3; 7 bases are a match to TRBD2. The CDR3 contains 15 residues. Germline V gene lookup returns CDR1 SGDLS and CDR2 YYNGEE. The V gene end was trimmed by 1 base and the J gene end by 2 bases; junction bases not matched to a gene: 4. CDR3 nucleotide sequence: TGTGCCAGCAGCGTAAGCGGGGTGAACACAGATACGCAGTATTTT. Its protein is CASSVSGVNTDTQYF.